This TCR beta chain came from a study of control samples from healthy donors and cancer patients. Sequencing was performed with immunoSEQ multiplex PCR; in TCRdb, only in-frame clones are kept and a portion is missing. The data show 150,000 to 200,000 clones, about 91% seen once. Germline values: CDR1 SGHVS, CDR2 FQNEAQ. V dropped 4 bases and J dropped 0; count of bases not matched to a gene: 12. The length of the CDR3 is 18 residues. The sample consisted of blood. This chain links TRBV7-8 with TRBJ1-1, with TRBD1 matching over 9 bases. The TCR sequence derives from a woman between 35 and 50 years old in good health. CDR3 in DNA: TGTGCCAGCAGCTGGGACAGGGAAGAGTACCGTATGAACACTGAAGCTTTCTTT. Its translation is CASSWDREEYRMNTEAFF. Using reference TRBV7-8 and TRBJ1-1 for the parts outside the CDR3, the full variable domain is GAGVSQSPRYKVAKRGQDVALRCDPISGHVSLFWYQQALGQGPEFLTYFQNEAQLDKSGLPSDRFFAERPEGSVSTLKIQRTQQEDSAVYLCASSWDREEYRMNTEAFFGQGTRLTVV.